This T cell receptor (beta chain) was found in a study of blood T cells in healthy people across ages (dated by TCRdb to 2014 to 2015). Notes on the research overall: In model experiments, roughly one uniquely barcoded TCR beta cDNA molecule per two T cells was captured by template switching. The study measured age-related changes in TCR beta repertoire diversity using deep sequencing normalized with unique cDNA molecular identifiers. The donors were divided into four age groups: young (average around 17 years), middle-aged (about 39), aged (roughly 66) and long-lived (nearly 85). To avoid experimental bias, donors of different ages were randomly spread across the sequencing lanes. For two donors (one aged 18 to 29 and one aged 80 or older), the study analyzed two additional independent replicas of 1 million unique cDNA reads from the same blood draw.

What the research found in general, with its limitations: Estimates of total diversity based on one million sequenced T cells were considered lower bounds and underestimates. Observed TCR beta diversity per million T cells fell roughly linearly with age, and a significant reduction was already apparent by age around 40. The CMV infection status of donors was not known, potentially confounding age-related changes in expanded clonotypes. There was a strong correlation between observed TCR beta diversity and the percentage of naive T cells measured by flow cytometry. Compared with the aged group, more naive CD4+ T cells, fewer expanded clones and increased TCR diversity were shown by the long-lived group, suggesting age selection. Conclusive comparison of naive and antigen-experienced compartments was prevented by the profiling of bulk unsorted PBMCs.

Receptors were amplified or captured by 5' RACE. The sequencer was an Illumina HiSeq 2500. The second PCR ran for roughly 6 to 11 cycles and used a J-beta primer mix along with a sample-barcoded 5' primer. Each TCR beta cDNA molecule received a unique molecular identifier from a template-switch 5' adaptor carrying 12 random nucleotides. Each sample yielded at least 2.5 million CDR3-containing paired-end reads. First-strand cDNA was synthesized from all RNA with the Mint cDNA synthesis kit, primed by a TRBC-specific oligonucleotide. Following uracil-DNA glycosylase treatment, a first 18-cycle PCR with universal primers M1SS and BC2_uni_R was performed on all cDNA. Per the original workflow: For normalization, 1 million high-quality reads were randomly selected from each sample, with every read carrying a distinct molecular identifier. Instead of being binned into consensus sequences, reads with shared molecular identifiers were discarded. CDR3 identification, clonotype clustering and error correction used MiTCR with a Q25 quality threshold and the strictest error-elimination algorithm. A nonparametric unseen species model with Euler transformation was used to estimate a lower bound on total TCR beta diversity. TCRdb reprocessed the public reads (quality trimming at Q25 with fastp, clone calling with MiXCR) and kept in-frame beta chains. For every CDR3 protein sequence, its rows merge into one entry that carries the most common genes and DNA. TCRdb assigned the V and J calls; the authors' analysis was not used. In all, the sample holds about 1.6 million distinct CDR3 sequences, and about 35% of those were seen once. Of the sample, about 11% falls within the top ten clones.

The donors were 40 or so Caucasian individuals from Russia, aged about 6 to 100 years, who were systemically healthy. About 10 milliliters of peripheral blood were drawn from each donor into EDTA-treated Vacutainer tubes. Ficoll-Paque density-gradient centrifugation was used to isolate PBMCs, with at least 7 million obtained per sample. Total RNA was extracted from PBMCs with Trizol reagent, with at least 5 micrograms obtained per sample. The percentages of naive CD45RAhigh/CD27high T cells were determined by flow cytometry on a PBMC aliquot from every donor. On this clonotype itself: The antigen it binds to is not known. The sample holds no much larger clone one base away, and base qualities are not on file.

CDR1 and CDR2 were assigned from the germline V gene as KGHSH and LQKENI. Here V drops 5 bases and J drops 6 bases, and the junction holds 9 bases not matched to any gene. From the cysteine up to the phenylalanine, the CDR3 has a length of 14 residues. The entry retains the CDR3 DNA only, 42 bases that are in frame from base 1. The TCR sequence derives from a woman aged 30 to 39 in good health. This sequence uses TRBV18 and TRBJ2-7; the central 8 bases match TRBD2. Sequencing used blood. The CDR3 amino acid sequence is: CASSEGTSSLEQYF. The DNA reads TGTGCCAGCTCAGAAGGGACTAGTTCTCTCGAGCAGTACTTC.